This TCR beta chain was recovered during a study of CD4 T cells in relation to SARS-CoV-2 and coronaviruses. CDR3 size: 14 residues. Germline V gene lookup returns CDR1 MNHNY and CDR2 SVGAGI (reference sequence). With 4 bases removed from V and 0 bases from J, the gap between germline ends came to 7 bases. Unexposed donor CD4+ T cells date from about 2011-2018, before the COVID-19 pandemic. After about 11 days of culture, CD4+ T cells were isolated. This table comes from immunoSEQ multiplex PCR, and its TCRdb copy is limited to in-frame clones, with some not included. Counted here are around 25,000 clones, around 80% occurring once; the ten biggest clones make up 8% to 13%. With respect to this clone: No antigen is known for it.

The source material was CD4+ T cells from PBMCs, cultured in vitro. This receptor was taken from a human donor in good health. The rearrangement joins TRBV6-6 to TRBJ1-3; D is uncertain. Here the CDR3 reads CASSSGGSGNTIYF. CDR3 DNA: TGTGCCAGCAGTTCCGGTGGCTCTGGAAACACCATATATTTT.